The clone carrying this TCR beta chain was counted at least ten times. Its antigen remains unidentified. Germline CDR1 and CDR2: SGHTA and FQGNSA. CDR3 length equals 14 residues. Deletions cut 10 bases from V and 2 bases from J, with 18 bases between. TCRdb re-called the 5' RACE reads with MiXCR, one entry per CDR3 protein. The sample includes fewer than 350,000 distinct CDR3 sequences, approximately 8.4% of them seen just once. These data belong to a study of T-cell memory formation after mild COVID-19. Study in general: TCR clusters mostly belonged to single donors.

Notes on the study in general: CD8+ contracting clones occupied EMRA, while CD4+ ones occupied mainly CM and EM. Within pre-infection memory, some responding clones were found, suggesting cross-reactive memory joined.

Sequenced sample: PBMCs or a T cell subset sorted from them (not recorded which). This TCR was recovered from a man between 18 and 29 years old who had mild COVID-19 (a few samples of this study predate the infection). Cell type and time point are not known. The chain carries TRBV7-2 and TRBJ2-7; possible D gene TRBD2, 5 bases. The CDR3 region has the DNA TGTGCCACCCGCCTACCGGGATCCACCTACGAGCAGTACTTC. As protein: CATRLPGSTYEQYF.